The 31 T cell receptor beta chains below were found in one sample sequenced in a study of control samples from healthy donors and cancer patients. This table comes from immunoSEQ multiplex PCR, and its TCRdb copy is limited to in-frame clones, with some not included. The table shows tens of thousands of clones, with around 89% occurring only once. Sequenced input: blood. The origin of the receptors is a woman in her 70s in good health.

The rearrangement uses TRBV7-9 and TRBJ2-1; no clear D gene. The germline gives CDR1 SEHNR, CDR2 FQNEAQ (reference sequence). V was trimmed by 5 bases and J by 6 bases, leaving 14 bases between them. This CDR3 has 14 amino acids. CDR3 sequence (DNA): TGTGCCAGCAGCGTTACCGGGCCAGGCAATGAGCAGTTCTTC. The encoded protein is CASSVTGPGNEQFF.

The chain recombines TRBV7-9 with TRBJ1-1, with D possibly TRBD1 on 6 matching bases. Trimming pared 2 bases from V and 0 bases from J, leaving 10 bases between. Germline loops: CDR1 SEHNR, CDR2 FQNEAQ (reference sequence). This CDR3 has 15 amino acids. DNA for the CDR3: TGTGCCAGCAGCTTATTCAGGGACATGAACACTGAAGCTTTCTTT. This gives the protein CASSLFRDMNTEAFF.

There are a few counts of this clone. This chain uses TRBV11-2 with TRBJ2-7, with unresolved D. The V gene's germline CDR1 is SGHAT and CDR2 FQNNGV. V was trimmed by 4 bases and J by 4 bases, leaving 14 bases between them. The CDR3 totals 14 residues. Here the CDR3 reads CASSSTLLGYEQYF. CDR3 nucleotides: TGTGCCAGCAGCTCGACCCTCCTAGGATACGAGCAGTACTTC. Full variable domain (outside the CDR3, taken from reference TRBV11-2 and TRBJ2-7): EAGVAQSPRYKIIEKRQSVAFWCNPISGHATLYWYQQILGQGPKLLIQFQNNGVVDDSQLPKDRFSAERLKGVDSTLKIQPAKLEDSAVYLCASSSTLLGYEQYFGPGTRLTVT.

The V call is TRBV6-2 or TRBV6-3, the J call TRBJ1-5; no definite D call. Germline values: CDR1 MNHEY, CDR2 SVGEGT. The CDR3 is made up of 15 amino acids. Deletions cut 4 bases from V and 4 bases from J, with 14 bases between. The CDR3 DNA is TGTGCCAGCAGTTCGGTAATACACCTAAATCAGCCCCAGCATTTT. It encodes CASSSVIHLNQPQHF.

The J gene is TRBJ2-7, the V gene TRBV29-1, with D uncertain. The CDR3 runs to 13 residues. Germline-derived CDR1 and CDR2 are SQVTM and ANQGSEA. The V end was cut by 5 bases, the J end by 0 bases, with 11 bases between. This CDR3 is CSVIKGPSYEQYF. DNA of the CDR3: TGCAGCGTTATAAAGGGCCCCTCCTACGAGCAGTACTTC.

This clone has a single count. The rearrangement links TRBV4-1 to TRBJ2-7, with no clear D. Germline CDR1 reads MGHRA; CDR2 reads YSYEKL. The V and J ends lost 3 bases and 4 bases respectively, with 10 bases between them. CDR3 length equals 13 residues. CDR3 residues: CASSQQQPYEQYF. CDR3 coding DNA: TGCGCCAGCAGCCAGCAACAGCCTTACGAGCAGTACTTC.

The gene calls are TRBV27 and TRBJ1-4; the D is unclear. CDR3 length: 16 amino acids. Between the trimmed V and J ends, which lost 4 bases and 0 bases, there was a span of 12 bases. Germline V CDR1 and CDR2: MNHEY, SMNVEV (reference sequence). CDR3 DNA: TGTGCCAGCAGTTCCCTTGGGATGGCAACTAATGAAAAACTGTTTTTT. Translated, it gives CASSSLGMATNEKLFF.

This chain uses TRBV6-5 with TRBJ1-1, with 9 bases aligning to TRBD1. The germline V gene encodes CDR1 MNHEY and CDR2 SVGAGI. The CDR3 totals 13 residues. Germline trimming cut 8 bases from V and 6 bases from J; bases unmatched to any gene: 7. The CDR3 DNA reads TGTGCCAGCCATCCCGGGACAGGGTCTGAAGCTTTCTTT. Translated: CASHPGTGSEAFF.

The rearrangement uses TRBV5-1 and TRBJ1-4, with unresolved D. V lost 2 bases and J 5 bases, leaving 13 bases between the germline ends. The CDR3 has 15 amino acids. The germline gives CDR1 SGHRS, CDR2 YFSETQ. CDR3 coding DNA: TGCGCCAGCAGCTTAACCATGGGTGGAAATGAAAAACTGTTTTTT. Amino acids: CASSLTMGGNEKLFF.

V is TRBV24-1 and J is TRBJ1-2; D remains ambiguous. The V and J ends lost 1 base and 4 bases respectively, with 9 bases between them. CDR1 is KGHDR, CDR2 SFDVKD, per germline. This CDR3 is built from 14 residues. In DNA form, the CDR3 reads TGTGCCACCAGTGATTTAGGGTCGTCCTATGGCTACACCTTC. It is translated as CATSDLGSSYGYTF.

This rearrangement joins TRBV10-3 to TRBJ1-1, with 7 nucleotides matching TRBD1. This CDR3 contains 14 residues. The trim removed 4 bases at V and 4 bases at J, leaving 6 bases unmatched. Germline assignment: CDR1 ENHRY and CDR2 SYGVKD. CDR3 coding DNA: TGTGCCATCAGTGGACAGGGCCTAGGCACTGAAGCTTTCTTT. Its translation: CAISGQGLGTEAFF.

The rearrangement links TRBV18 to TRBJ1-2, with D possibly being TRBD1 (5 bases). Trimming took 3 bases from V and 2 from J, leaving 10 bases between them. This CDR3 has 14 amino acids. Germline CDR1 KGHSH, CDR2 LQKENI. This CDR3 is CASSPGTANYGYTF. As DNA, the CDR3 is TGTGCCAGCTCACCCGGGACGGCCAACTATGGCTACACCTTC.

The genes are TRBV3-1 (or the pseudogene TRBV3-2) and TRBJ2-7; no clear D gene. Per the germline V gene, CDR1 is LGHDT and CDR2 is YNNKEL (reference sequence). This CDR3 is 13 amino acids long. Trimming pared 4 bases from V and 3 bases from J, leaving 10 bases between. DNA for the CDR3: TGTGCCAGCAGCCTCGAAGGCCGCTACGAGCAGTACTTC. This codes for CASSLEGRYEQYF.

The chain uses TRBV5-4 and TRBJ2-1; no clear D gene. CDR3 length equals 14 residues. Trimming stripped 1 base from V and 7 bases from J, with 12 bases between. Germline assignment: CDR1 SGHNT and CDR2 YYREEE (reference sequence). The CDR3 coding sequence is TGTGCCAGCAGCTTGCTAGGGTCTTGGAATGAGCAGTTCTTC. It encodes CASSLLGSWNEQFF.

The chain uses TRBV3-1 (or the pseudogene TRBV3-2) and TRBJ2-1, with 10 nucleotides matching TRBD2. The CDR3 consists of 14 residues. V was clipped by 1 base and J by 10 bases; unmatched bases: 4. The germline V gene encodes CDR1 LGHDT and CDR2 YNNKEL (reference sequence). The CDR3 loop is CASSQVSGRGEQFF. The CDR3 nucleotides are TGTGCCAGCAGCCAAGTCAGCGGGAGGGGGGAGCAGTTCTTC.

The rearrangement uses TRBV4-1 and TRBJ2-5, with 13 bases that match TRBD2. Germline V gene lookup returns CDR1 MGHRA and CDR2 YSYEKL. This CDR3 comprises 19 residues. V shed 0 bases and J 0 bases; nucleotides not matched to a gene: 7. CDR3 loop: CASSQDGTSGGGYQETQYF. The CDR3 nucleotides read TGCGCCAGCAGCCAAGATGGCACTAGCGGGGGGGGGTACCAAGAGACCCAGTACTTC.

This chain uses TRBV6-5 with TRBJ2-5; possible D gene TRBD2, 6 bases. The germline V and J ends were trimmed by 1 base and 5 bases, with 11 bases remaining between them. Germline V lookup: CDR1 MNHEY, CDR2 SVGAGI. CDR3 length: 14 amino acids. The CDR3 protein is CASSYYRREETQYF. As DNA, the CDR3 is TGTGCCAGCAGTTACTACAGGAGGGAGGAGACCCAGTACTTC.

The V and J genes are TRBV5-1 and TRBJ1-5; TRBD1 aligns across 8 bases. The CDR3 is made up of 15 amino acids. Trimming took 4 bases from V and 6 from J; bases not matched to a gene: 9. Germline lookup yields CDR1 SGHRS and CDR2 YFSETQ. The CDR3, as DNA: TGCGCCAGCAGCGCCCAGGGACAGGAGGGTCAGCCCCAGCATTTT. It translates to CASSAQGQEGQPQHF.

With respect to this clone: This specimen includes other DNA sequences encoding the same CDR3. The V gene is TRBV30, the J gene TRBJ1-1; D unclear. The CDR3 consists of 11 residues. Trimming left V 2 bases short and J 1 base short, with 2 bases between. Germline V CDR1 and CDR2: GTSNPN, SVGIG (reference sequence). This CDR3 is CAWSRNTEAFF. Here the CDR3 DNA reads TGTGCCTGGAGTCGGAACACTGAAGCTTTCTTT. The whole variable domain, remainder taken from reference TRBV30 and TRBJ1-1, is SQTIHQWPATLVQPVGSPLSLECTVEGTSNPNLYWYRQAAGRGLQLLFYSVGIGQISSEVPQNLSASRPQDRQFILSSKKLLLSDSGFYLCAWSRNTEAFFGQGTRLTVV.

J is TRBJ2-1 and V is TRBV2; D is possibly TRBD2 (5 bases). The length of the CDR3 is 14 residues. The V gene's germline CDR1 is SNHLY and CDR2 FYNNEI. V was trimmed by 8 bases and J by 2 bases, leaving 13 bases between them. The CDR3 spells CASGSAATYNEQFF. The CDR3 coding sequence is TGTGCCAGCGGGAGCGCGGCTACCTACAATGAGCAGTTCTTC.

The genes are TRBV21-1 and TRBJ1-5; the table assigns TRBD1, which was not confirmed against the DNA. TRBV21-1 is given as a pseudogene. The CDR3 length is 15 residues. CDR3 in DNA: TGTGCCAGCAGCGCAGGGGGACAGGGCAAACAGCCCCAGCATTTT. Encoded protein: CASSAGGQGKQPQHF.

The chain recombines TRBV28 with TRBJ2-5; D possibly corresponds to TRBD2 (6 bases). The germline V gene has CDR1 MDHEN and CDR2 SYDVKM. This CDR3 contains 12 residues. The V end was cut by 6 bases, the J end by 7 bases, with 12 bases between. CDR3 in amino acids: CASSLGGGTQYF. In DNA, the CDR3 is TGTGCCAGCAGCTTGGGAGGCGGGACCCAGTACTTC.

V and J are TRBV5-1 and TRBJ2-7; D gene unclear. Trimming pared 0 bases from V and 2 bases from J, leaving 3 bases between. Germline V CDR1 and CDR2: SGHRS, YFSETQ. The CDR3 covers 12 residues. The CDR3 sequence: CASSLVPYEQYF. DNA of the CDR3: TGCGCCAGCAGCTTGGTCCCCTACGAGCAGTACTTC.

V is TRBV7-3 and J is TRBJ2-6, with D tentatively TRBD1 (6 bases). With 1 base removed from V and 0 bases from J, the gap between germline ends came to 10 bases. Germline V lookup: CDR1 SGHTA, CDR2 FQGTGA. This CDR3 is built from 17 residues. DNA of the CDR3: TGTGCCAGCAGCTTAAGGGGGCGGGCCTCTGGGGCCAACGTCCTGACTTTC. It is translated as CASSLRGRASGANVLTF.

This rearrangement joins TRBV5-1 to TRBJ1-3, with D uncertain. Trimming took 4 bases from V and 0 from J, leaving 11 bases between them. Per germline, CDR1 SGHRS and CDR2 YFSETQ. This CDR3 has 15 amino acids. CDR3: CASSLAQSSGNTIYF. As DNA, the CDR3 is TGCGCCAGCAGCCTGGCCCAAAGCTCTGGAAACACCATATATTTT.

The genes are TRBV5-1 and TRBJ2-7; unclear D gene. The germline gives CDR1 SGHRS, CDR2 YFSETQ. Deletions cut 0 bases from V and 1 base from J, with 11 bases between. The CDR3 is made up of 15 amino acids. CDR3 sequence: CASSLAEAVSYEQYF. CDR3 nucleotides: TGCGCCAGCAGCTTGGCCGAGGCGGTATCCTACGAGCAGTACTTC. Based on the CDR3 plus reference TRBV5-1 and TRBJ2-7, the full variable domain is KAGVTQTPRYLIKTRGQQVTLSCSPISGHRSVSWYQQTPGQGLQFLFEYFSETQRNKGNFPGRFSGRQFSNSRSEMNVSTLELGDSALYLCASSLAEAVSYEQYFGPGTRLTVT.

The V call is TRBV7-6, the J call TRBJ2-1; 11 bases are a match to TRBD1. Looked up from germline, CDR1 is SGHVS and CDR2 is FNYEAQ. This CDR3 has 16 residues. The J segment lost 4 bases and the V segment lost 4 bases, leaving 6 bases of the junction unmatched. CDR3: CASSSGQGAGYNEQFF. CDR3 DNA: TGTGCCAGCAGCTCTGGACAGGGGGCGGGGTACAATGAGCAGTTCTTC.

J is TRBJ1-3 and V is TRBV9; D is ambiguous. Germline CDR1 is SGDLS and CDR2 is YYNGEE. Trimming shortened V by 7 bases and J by 0 bases, and 5 bases separated the two germline ends. The CDR3 extends over 12 amino acids. The CDR3 DNA reads as TGTGCCAGCGGAAGCTCTGGAAACACCATATATTTT. It specifies CASGSSGNTIYF.

This clone came up a few times. This sequence joins TRBV7-8 and TRBJ1-3; D perhaps matches TRBD1 (6 bases). This CDR3 is 16 amino acids long. The germline V gene has CDR1 SGHVS and CDR2 FQNEAQ. V was trimmed by 1 base and J by 4 bases, leaving 14 bases between them. CDR3 DNA: TGTGCCAGCAGCTTAGACACAGGGCGAACAGGAAACACCATATATTTT. Amino acid sequence: CASSLDTGRTGNTIYF. The entire variable domain, with the rest obtained from reference TRBV7-8 and TRBJ1-3, is as follows: GAGVSQSPRYKVAKRGQDVALRCDPISGHVSLFWYQQALGQGPEFLTYFQNEAQLDKSGLPSDRFFAERPEGSVSTLKIQRTQQEDSAVYLCASSLDTGRTGNTIYFGEGSWLTVV.

This clone is a singleton in its sample. The chain combines TRBV9 with TRBJ1-6; 10 bases align to TRBD1. CDR1 and CDR2 (germline): SGDLS, YYNGEE. This CDR3 has 15 residues. The V and J ends lost 2 bases and 7 bases, in that order; junction bases with no gene match: 3. Written as DNA, the CDR3 is TGTGCCAGCAGCGTGGGGGGACAGGGGAATTCACCCCTCCACTTT. This translates into CASSVGGQGNSPLHF. Complete variable domain (other parts from reference TRBV9 and TRBJ1-6): DSGVTQTPKHLITATGQRVTLRCSPRSGDLSVYWYQQSLDQGLQFLIQYYNGEERAKGNILERFSAQQFPDLHSELNLSSLELGDSALYFCASSVGGQGNSPLHFGNGTRLTVT.

J is TRBJ2-3 and V is TRBV15; D ambiguous. Between the trimmed V and J ends, which lost 0 bases and 1 base, there was a span of 8 bases. This CDR3 has 15 amino acids. Germline CDR1 reads LNHNV; CDR2 reads YYDKDF (reference sequence). The CDR3 is CATSRDALGTDTQYF. Written as DNA, the CDR3 is TGTGCCACCAGCAGAGATGCATTGGGCACAGATACGCAGTATTTT.